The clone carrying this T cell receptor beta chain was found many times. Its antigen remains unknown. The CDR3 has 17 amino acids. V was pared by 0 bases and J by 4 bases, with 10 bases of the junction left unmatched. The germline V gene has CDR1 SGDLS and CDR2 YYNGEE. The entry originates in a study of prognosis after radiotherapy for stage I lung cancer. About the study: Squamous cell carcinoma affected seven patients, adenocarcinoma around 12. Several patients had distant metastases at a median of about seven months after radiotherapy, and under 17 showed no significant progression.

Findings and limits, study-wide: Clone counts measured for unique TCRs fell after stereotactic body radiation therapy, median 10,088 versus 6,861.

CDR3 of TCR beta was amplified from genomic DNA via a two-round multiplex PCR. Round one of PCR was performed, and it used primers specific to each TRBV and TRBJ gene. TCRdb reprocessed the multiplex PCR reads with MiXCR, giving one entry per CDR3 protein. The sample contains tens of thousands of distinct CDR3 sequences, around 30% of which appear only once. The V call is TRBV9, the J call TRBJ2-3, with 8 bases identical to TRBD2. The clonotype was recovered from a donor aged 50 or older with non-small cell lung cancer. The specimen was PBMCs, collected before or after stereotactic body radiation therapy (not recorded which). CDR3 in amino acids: CASSVAVERESSDTQYF. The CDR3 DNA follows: TGTGCCAGCAGCGTAGCTGTGGAGCGGGAGTCGTCAGATACGCAGTATTTT.